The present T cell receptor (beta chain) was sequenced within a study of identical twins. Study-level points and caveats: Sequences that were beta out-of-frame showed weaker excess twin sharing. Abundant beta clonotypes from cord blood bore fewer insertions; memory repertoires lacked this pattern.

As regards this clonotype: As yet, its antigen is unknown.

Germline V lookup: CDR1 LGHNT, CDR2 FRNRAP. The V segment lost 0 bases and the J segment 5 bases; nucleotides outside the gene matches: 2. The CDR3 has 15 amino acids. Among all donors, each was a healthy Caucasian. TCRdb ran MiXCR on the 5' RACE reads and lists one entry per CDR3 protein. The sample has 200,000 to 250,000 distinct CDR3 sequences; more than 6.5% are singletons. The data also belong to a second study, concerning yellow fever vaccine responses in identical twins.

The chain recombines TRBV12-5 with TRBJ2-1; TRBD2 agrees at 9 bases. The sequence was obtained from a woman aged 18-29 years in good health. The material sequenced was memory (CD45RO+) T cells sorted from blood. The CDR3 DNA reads TGTGCTAGTGGTTTGGTTGCGGGGGGGCACAATGAGCAGTTCTTC. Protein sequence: CASGLVAGGHNEQFF.